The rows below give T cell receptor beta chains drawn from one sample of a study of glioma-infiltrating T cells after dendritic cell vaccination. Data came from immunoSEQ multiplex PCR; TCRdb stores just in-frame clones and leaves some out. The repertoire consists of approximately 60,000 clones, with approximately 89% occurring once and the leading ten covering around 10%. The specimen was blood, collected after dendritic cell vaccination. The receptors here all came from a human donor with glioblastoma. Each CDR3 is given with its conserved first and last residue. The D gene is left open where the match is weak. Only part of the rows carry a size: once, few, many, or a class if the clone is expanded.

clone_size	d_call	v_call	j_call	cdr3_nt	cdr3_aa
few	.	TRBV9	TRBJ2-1	TGTGCCAGCAGCGAGGGTCCGAGGGACAATGAGCAGTTCTTC	CASSEGPRDNEQFF
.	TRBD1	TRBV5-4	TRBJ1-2	TGTGCCAGCAGCCCTCCCGGGACAGGGGGCGCATTTTATGGCTACACCTTC	CASSPPGTGGAFYGYTF
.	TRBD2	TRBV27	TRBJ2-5	TGTGCCAGCAGGAGTGGGCGGGAGCTCGGGACCCAGTACTTC	CASRSGRELGTQYF
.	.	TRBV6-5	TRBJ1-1	TGTGCCAGCAGGGCCACGGGACTTAAGAACACTGAAGCTTTCTTT	CASRATGLKNTEAFF
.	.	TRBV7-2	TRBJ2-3	TGTGCCAGCAGCTTTGAAGTCGCGATCAGCACAGATACGCAGTATTTT	CASSFEVAISTDTQYF
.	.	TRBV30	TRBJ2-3	TGTGCCTGGAGTCTAAGCACAGATACGCAGTATTTT	CAWSLSTDTQYF
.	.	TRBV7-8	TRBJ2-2	TGTGCCAGCAGCTTTTTGGCAGGGGGGACCGGGGAGCTGTTTTTT	CASSFLAGGTGELFF
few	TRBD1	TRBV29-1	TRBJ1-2	TGCAGCGTCGCACAGGGGGCAAGGGTTAACTATGGCTACACCTTC	CSVAQGARVNYGYTF
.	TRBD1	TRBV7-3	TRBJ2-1	TGTGCCAGCAGCGTTTGGGGACAGTCGAATGAGCAGTTCTTC	CASSVWGQSNEQFF
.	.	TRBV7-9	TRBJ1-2	TGTGCCAGCAGCTTTGGGTTTGGAGACTATGGCTACACCTTC	CASSFGFGDYGYTF
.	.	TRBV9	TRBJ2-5	TGTGCCAGCAGCGTAGGCGGGGAAGAGACCCAGTACTTC	CASSVGGEETQYF
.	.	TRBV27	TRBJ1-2	TGTGCCAGCAGTTTAAGTAATCAGGGAGGCTACACCTTC	CASSLSNQGGYTF
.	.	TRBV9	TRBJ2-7	TGTGCCAGCAGCTCCGGGGGTCTAACCTCCTACGAGCAGTACTTC	CASSSGGLTSYEQYF
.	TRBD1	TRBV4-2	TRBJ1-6	TGTGCCAGCAGCCAGGACAGGGGATCTAATTCACCCCTCCACTTT	CASSQDRGSNSPLHF
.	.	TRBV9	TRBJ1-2	TGTGCCAGCAGCGTAGTCGAGGGCCCTGCCTATGGCTACACCTTC	CASSVVEGPAYGYTF
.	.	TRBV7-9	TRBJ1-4	TGTGCCAGCAGCCCCTTCAACAGGGTCACTAATGAAAAACTGTTTTTT	CASSPFNRVTNEKLFF
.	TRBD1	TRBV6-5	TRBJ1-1	TGTGCCAGCAGTTACTCAGACAGGGTGGGGAACACTGAAGCTTTCTTT	CASSYSDRVGNTEAFF
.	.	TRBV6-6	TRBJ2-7	TGTGCCAGCAGTTACTCGACCGAACAGGACTACGAGCAGTACTTC	CASSYSTEQDYEQYF
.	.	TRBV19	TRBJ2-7	TGTGCCAGTAGTATAGATCGACGAGGGGAGCAGTACTTC	CASSIDRRGEQYF
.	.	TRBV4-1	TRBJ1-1	TGCGCCAGCAGCCAAGTTTCAGGGAACGGGAGAGGCAACACTGAAGCTTTCTTT	CASSQVSGNGRGNTEAFF
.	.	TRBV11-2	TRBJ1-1	TGTGCCAGCAGCTTAGGGAGGGCTGGACTCGCTGAAGCTTTCTTT	CASSLGRAGLAEAFF
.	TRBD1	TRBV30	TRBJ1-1	TGTGCCTGGAGACGATCCGGGACAGGGGAAGCTTTCTTT	CAWRRSGTGEAFF
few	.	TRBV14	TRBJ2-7	TGTGCCAGCAGCCATGACAGCTCCTACGAGCAGTACTTC	CASSHDSSYEQYF
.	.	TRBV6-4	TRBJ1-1	TGTGCCAGCGGGCAGTACATGAACACTGAAGCTTTCTTT	CASGQYMNTEAFF
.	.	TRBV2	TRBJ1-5	TGTGCCAGCAGTGAGTCCGGGAACGATAATCAGCCCCAGCATTTT	CASSESGNDNQPQHF
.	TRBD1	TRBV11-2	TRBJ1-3	TGTGCCAGCAGCCGCCGCGGACAGGGTCAGGCTGGCTCTGGAAACACCATATATTTT	CASSRRGQGQAGSGNTIYF
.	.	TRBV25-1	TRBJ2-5	TGTGCCGGGGGAGACAGGTCAGAGACCCAGTACTTC	CAGGDRSETQYF
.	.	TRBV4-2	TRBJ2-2	TGTGCCAGCAGCTTGTGGGGTTCGGGCGGCGGGACCGGGGAGCTGTTTTTT	CASSLWGSGGGTGELFF
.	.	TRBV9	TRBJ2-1	TGTGCCAGCAGCGTAGACGGGGGAGTGGTCAATGAGCAGTTCTTC	CASSVDGGVVNEQFF
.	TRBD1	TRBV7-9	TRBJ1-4	TGTGCCAGCCACCGAACAGGGGATGAAAAACTGTTTTTT	CASHRTGDEKLFF
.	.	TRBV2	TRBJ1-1	TGTGCCAGCAGGGCAGAGGTGAACACTGAAGCTTTCTTT	CASRAEVNTEAFF
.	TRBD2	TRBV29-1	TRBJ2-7	TGCAGCGTTGACGGACTAGCGGGAGAAAAGGGTTACGAGCAGTACTTC	CSVDGLAGEKGYEQYF
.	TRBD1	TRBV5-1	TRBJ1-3	TGCGCCAGCAGCCGTCTGGACAGGGGAACTGGAAACACCATATATTTT	CASSRLDRGTGNTIYF
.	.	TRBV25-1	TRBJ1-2	TGTGCCAGCAGTGAAGGGCAGGGAGGTGGCTACACCTTC	CASSEGQGGGYTF
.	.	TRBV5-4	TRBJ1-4	TGTGCCAGCAGCTTGGACAGGGCTGCAACTAATGAAAAACTGTTTTTT	CASSLDRAATNEKLFF
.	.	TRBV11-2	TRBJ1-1	TGTGCCAGCAGCTACCGGGGGGGAGCTGAAGCTTCCTTT	CASSYRGGAEASF
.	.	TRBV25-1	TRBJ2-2	TGTGCCAGCAGTGAAAACCGGCCGTCGGGGACCGGGGAGCTGTTTTTT	CASSENRPSGTGELFF
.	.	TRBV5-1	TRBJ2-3	TGCGCCAGCAGCTGGGGGCGGGGGAGCACAGATACGCAGTATTTT	CASSWGRGSTDTQYF
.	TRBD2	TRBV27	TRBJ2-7	TGTGCCAGCAGTTTTATATCGGTCGCGGGAGGGACTGAGCAGTACTTC	CASSFISVAGGTEQYF
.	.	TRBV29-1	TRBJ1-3	TGCAGCGTCGTACCGACAGCGAACTCTGGAAACACCATATATTTT	CSVVPTANSGNTIYF
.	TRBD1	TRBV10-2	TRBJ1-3	TGCGCCAGCATGCCGGGACAGGATAACACCATATATTTT	CASMPGQDNTIYF
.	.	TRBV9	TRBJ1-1	TGTGCCAGCAGCGACAGGGCCGAGGGTGAAGCTTTCTTT	CASSDRAEGEAFF
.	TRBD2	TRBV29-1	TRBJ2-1	TGCAGCGTTGAGGTTGGGACTAGCGGGAAAAAAAACCGAAAGGGGAGGGGTTACAATGAGCAGTTCTTC	CSVEVGTSGKKNRKGRGYNEQFF
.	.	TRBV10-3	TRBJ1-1	TGTGCCATCAGTGAGTCCTTAGATCGGAACACTGAAGCTTTCTTT	CAISESLDRNTEAFF